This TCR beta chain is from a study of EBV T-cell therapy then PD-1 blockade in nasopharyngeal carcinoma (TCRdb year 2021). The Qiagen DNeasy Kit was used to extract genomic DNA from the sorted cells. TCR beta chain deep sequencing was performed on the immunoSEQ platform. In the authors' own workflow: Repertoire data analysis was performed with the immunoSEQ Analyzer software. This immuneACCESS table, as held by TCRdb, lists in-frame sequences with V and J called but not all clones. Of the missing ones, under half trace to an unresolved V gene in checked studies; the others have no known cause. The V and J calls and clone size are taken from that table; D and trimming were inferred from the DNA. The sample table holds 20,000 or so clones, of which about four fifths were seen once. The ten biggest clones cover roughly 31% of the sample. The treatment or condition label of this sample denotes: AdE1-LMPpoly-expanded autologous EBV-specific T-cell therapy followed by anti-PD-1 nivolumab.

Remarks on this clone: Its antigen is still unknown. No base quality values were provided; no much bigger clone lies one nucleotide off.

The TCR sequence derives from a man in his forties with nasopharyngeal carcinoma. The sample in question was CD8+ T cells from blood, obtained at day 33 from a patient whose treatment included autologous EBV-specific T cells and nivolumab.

The CDR3 protein is CASRNTGTGTYEQYF. In nucleotide form, the sequence is TGTGCCAGCAGGAATACCGGGACAGGGACGTACGAGCAGTACTTC. This receptor chain uses TRBV5-5 and TRBJ2-7; the central 9 bases match TRBD1. The CDR3 starts with the cysteine, ends with the phenylalanine, and has 15 residues. The CDR3 DNA has 45 bases and is translated from base 1. The germline V and J ends show losses of 5 bases and 4 bases respectively, and no gene match explains 10 bases of the junction. Per the germline V gene (reference sequence), SGHKS is the CDR1 and YYEKEE is the CDR2.